These T cell receptor beta chains were read from a single sample in a study of human T cells and chemical hapten exposure. TCRdb fed the RACE reads into MiXCR, producing one record per CDR3 protein. The sample contains 150,000 to 200,000 distinct CDR3 sequences, more than 12% of which appear only once. The specimen was whole blood, collected in connection with sensitization to the hapten diphenylcyclopropenone (DPC). The receptors come from a woman aged 30 to 39 with alopecia areata. Some clones in this sample may be carry-over from other donors' samples. Each CDR3 is given with its conserved first and last residue. The D gene is left open where the match is weak. Size values are once, few and many counts, or a class for expanded clones, and some rows have none.

15 few . TRBJ1-2 TRBV7-2 CASSLYDGTNYGYTF TGTGCCAGCAGCTTATATGACGGGACTAACTATGGCTACACCTTC
13 few . TRBJ2-3 TRBV4-2 CASSPRIRDTQYF TGTGCCAGCAGCCCCCGGATTCGAGATACGCAGTATTTT
14 . TRBD1 TRBJ2-5 TRBV6-1 CASSTGQEQETQYF TGTGCCAGCAGCACTGGACAGGAGCAAGAGACCCAGTACTTC
13 few . TRBJ1-5 TRBV5-8 CASRHQEPQPQHF TGTGCCAGCAGACACCAGGAGCCTCAGCCCCAGCATTTT
17 many TRBD1 TRBJ2-2 TRBV6-2/TRBV6-3 CASSDPPRTGGTGELFF TGTGCCAGCAGTGACCCCCCAAGGACAGGAGGCACCGGGGAGCTGTTTTTT
15 . TRBD2 TRBJ2-1 TRBV5-1 CASSGGLVAWDEQFF TGCGCCAGCAGCGGGGGACTAGTAGCGTGGGATGAGCAGTTCTTC
15 . . TRBJ2-7 TRBV5-4 CASSLIRGGTYEQYF TGTGCCAGCAGCTTGATTCGGGGCGGTACCTACGAGCAGTACTTC
14 . . TRBJ1-2 TRBV3-1 CASSPLGEQHGYTF TGTGCCAGCAGCCCCCTTGGAGAGCAGCATGGCTACACCTTC
13 . . TRBJ1-2 TRBV9 CASSVEGDYGYTF TGTGCCAGCAGCGTAGAAGGGGACTATGGCTACACCTTC
16 . . TRBJ2-5 TRBV12-5 CASGSDRLRLGETQYF TGTGCTAGTGGTTCAGACAGGCTTCGGCTAGGAGAGACCCAGTACTTC
15 . . TRBJ2-7 TRBV5-1 CASSLVRDASYEQYF TGCGCCAGCAGCTTGGTCCGGGACGCCTCCTACGAGCAGTACTTC
13 few . TRBJ2-2 TRBV29-1 CSVSGGVDGELFF TGCAGCGTATCGGGGGGCGTTGACGGGGAGCTGTTTTTT
15 many . TRBJ2-2 TRBV5-1 CASSPGSANTGELFF TGCGCCAGCAGCCCAGGGTCTGCGAACACCGGGGAGCTGTTTTTT
12 . TRBD1 TRBJ1-4 TRBV12-3/TRBV12-4 CASSGQGQKLFF TGTGCCAGCAGTGGACAGGGTCAAAAACTGTTTTTT
14 few . TRBJ2-7 TRBV6-6 CASSWGQASYEQYF TGTGCCAGCAGTTGGGGCCAAGCTTCCTACGAGCAGTACTTC
16 few TRBD2 TRBJ2-5 TRBV29-1 CSVEGLAGGLRETQYF TGCAGCGTTGAAGGGCTAGCGGGAGGGCTGCGAGAGACCCAGTACTTC
16 . TRBD2 TRBJ2-1 TRBV20-1 CSARDLGSGIVNEQFF TGCAGTGCTAGAGATTTGGGTAGCGGGATCGTAAATGAGCAGTTCTTC
14 . . TRBJ2-3 TRBV4-3 CASSPREGTDTQYF TGCGCCAGCAGCCCTAGGGAGGGCACAGATACGCAGTATTTT
15 . TRBD1 TRBJ2-7 TRBV27 CASSLLGTGGYEQYF TGTGCCAGCAGTTTACTCGGGACAGGGGGCTACGAGCAGTACTTC
15 . TRBD1 TRBJ1-1 TRBV6-7 CASGSDQGASGEAFF TGTGCCAGCGGGTCCGATCAGGGGGCCTCTGGTGAAGCTTTCTTT
16 few . TRBJ1-5 TRBV2 CASSDLGVQGPRGEHF TGTGCCAGCAGTGATCTGGGTGTACAGGGACCAAGGGGAGAGCATTTT
15 few . TRBJ2-3 TRBV7-9 CASSSGARPTDTQYF TGTGCCAGCAGCTCAGGGGCCAGGCCCACAGATACGCAGTATTTT
12 many . TRBJ1-2 TRBV29-1 CSVVGASYGYTF TGCAGCGTTGTGGGGGCTAGCTATGGCTACACCTTC
20 few TRBD1 TRBJ2-7 TRBV23-1 CASQTLGTGQGASVTGEQYF TGCGCCAGCCAGACCCTAGGGACGGGACAGGGGGCTTCAGTTACGGGAGAGCAGTACTTC
15 many TRBD2 TRBJ2-3 TRBV6-1 CASSGRREITDTQYF TGTGCCAGCAGTGGAAGGCGGGAGATCACAGATACGCAGTATTTT
13 few TRBD1 TRBJ2-7 TRBV4-3 CASSNDRDYEQYF TGCGCCAGCAGCAACGACAGGGACTACGAGCAGTACTTC
15 . TRBD2 TRBJ2-1 TRBV20-1 CSASRTSGGYNEQFF TGCAGTGCTAGCCGTACTAGCGGGGGGTACAATGAGCAGTTCTTC
14 . . TRBJ2-3 TRBV4-1 CASSQEGRPDTQYF TGCGCCAGCAGCCAAGAGGGGAGGCCAGATACGCAGTATTTT
14 . TRBD1 TRBJ2-1 TRBV24-1 CATSADRVHSEQFF TGTGCCACCAGTGCAGACAGGGTTCACAGTGAGCAGTTCTTC
18 . . TRBJ1-1 TRBV6-5 CASSYSMGRSGMNTEAFF TGTGCCAGCAGTTACTCGATGGGGCGAAGCGGCATGAACACTGAAGCTTTCTTT
16 few TRBD1 TRBJ1-6 TRBV27 CARTTGQGANNSPLHF TGTGCCAGGACCACGGGACAGGGGGCGAATAATTCACCCCTCCACTTT
14 . TRBD1 TRBJ1-6 TRBV10-3 CAISEDRGGSPLHF TGTGCCATCAGTGAAGACAGGGGAGGATCACCCCTCCACTTT
14 few TRBD1 TRBJ1-1 TRBV12-3/TRBV12-4 CASSLGQGTTEAFF TGTGCCAGCAGTTTAGGACAGGGGACAACTGAAGCTTTCTTT
14 few . TRBJ1-5 TRBV28 CASSFFGGATPQHF TGTGCCAGCAGTTTTTTTGGGGGGGCGACGCCCCAGCATTTT
12 few . TRBJ1-5 TRBV14 CASSQDRGPQHF TGTGCCAGCAGCCAAGATCGAGGGCCCCAGCATTTT
16 few TRBD2 TRBJ2-3 TRBV4-1 CASSQVARGGTDTQYF TGCGCCAGCAGCCAAGTGGCGCGGGGGGGAACAGATACGCAGTATTTT
14 many . TRBJ1-5 TRBV19 CASNLPNSNQPQHF TGTGCCAGTAATCTACCGAATAGCAATCAGCCCCAGCATTTT
16 . . TRBJ2-5 TRBV11-2 CASSSLRTIRGETQYF TGTGCCAGCAGCTCCCTAAGGACGATTAGAGGGGAGACCCAGTACTTC
15 . . TRBJ1-3 TRBV11-1 CASSLTDGSGNTIYF TGTGCCAGCAGCTTAACGGACGGCTCTGGAAACACCATATATTTT
13 many TRBD1 TRBJ1-5 TRBV6-1 CASSGDRVQPQHF TGTGCCAGCAGTGGGGACAGGGTTCAGCCCCAGCATTTT
22 few TRBD1 TRBJ2-5 TRBV6-1 CASSFHPPPGQGHFLPQETQYF TGTGCCAGCAGTTTCCACCCCCCTCCGGGACAGGGGCATTTCCTTCCTCAAGAGACCCAGTACTTC
14 few TRBD1 TRBJ1-4 TRBV30 CAWGAGGTGEKLFF TGTGCCTGGGGAGCAGGCGGGACAGGGGAAAAACTGTTTTTT
13 few . TRBJ2-5 TRBV7-2 CASSPRVLETQYF TGTGCCAGCAGCCCCCGAGTATTGGAGACCCAGTACTTC
15 few . TRBJ2-5 TRBV11-3 CASSFSTGQQETQYF TGTGCCAGCAGCTTTTCGACCGGACAGCAAGAGACCCAGTACTTC
14 . . TRBJ2-1 TRBV10-3 CAIRGLEPYNEQFF TGTGCCATCAGAGGTCTAGAGCCCTACAATGAGCAGTTCTTC
15 few . TRBJ1-1 TRBV12-2 CASRLAGQGGTEAFF TGTGCAAGTCGCTTAGCGGGACAGGGTGGGACTGAAGCTTTCTTT
13 many . TRBJ1-3 TRBV7-9 CASIPRGENTIYF TGTGCCAGCATCCCTCGAGGAGAAAACACCATATATTTT
15 . . TRBJ2-5 TRBV11-3 CASSQPPWGGETQYF TGTGCCAGCAGCCAACCCCCATGGGGGGGCGAGACCCAGTACTTC
14 many . TRBJ1-2 TRBV20-1 CSAYRGRGRYGYTF TGCAGTGCTTATCGAGGACGGGGTCGGTATGGCTACACCTTC
15 few . TRBJ2-5 TRBV7-9 CASSLVLGRGETQYF TGTGCCAGCAGCTTAGTTTTGGGAAGGGGAGAGACCCAGTACTTC
16 . TRBD1 TRBJ1-2 TRBV3-1 CASSQDPNRGGYGYTF TGTGCCAGCAGCCAAGATCCGAACAGGGGCGGATATGGCTACACCTTC
14 . . TRBJ2-5 TRBV5-1 CASSLSRLQETQYF TGCGCCAGCAGCTTGTCAAGGTTACAAGAGACCCAGTACTTC
16 . TRBD1 TRBJ2-3 TRBV7-8 CASSLAGAGGKDTQYF TGTGCCAGCAGCTTAGCGGGGGCAGGGGGCAAGGATACGCAGTATTTT
15 many TRBD1 TRBJ2-5 TRBV20-1 CSAPRATGVKETQYF TGCAGTGCCCCCCGGGCGACAGGGGTAAAAGAGACCCAGTACTTC
14 . . TRBJ1-1 TRBV7-8 CASSLFRSATEAFF TGTGCCAGCAGCTTATTCAGGAGCGCCACTGAAGCTTTCTTT
13 few . TRBJ1-4 TRBV7-4 CASSPHPNEKLFF TGTGCCAGCAGCCCGCACCCCAATGAAAAACTGTTTTTT
15 few . TRBJ2-3 TRBV20-1 CSARQGVPSTDTQYF TGCAGTGCTAGACAGGGCGTCCCTAGCACAGATACGCAGTATTTT